The rows below give T cell receptor beta chains drawn from one sample of a study of identifying expanded T cells in peripheral blood. Repertoires were generated with immunoSEQ multiplex PCR, while TCRdb's copy carries only in-frame clones and drops some. The sample consists of about 85,000 clones, about 91% of them appearing once. Sample: blood. The receptors stem from a person aged 18-70 years in good health. CDR3s include the opening cysteine and the closing phenylalanine or tryptophan. A D gene is named only where the DNA matches it firmly. Expanded clones are given a class, and other clones once, few, many or no size at all.

clone_size j_call v_call d_call cdr3_aa cdr3_nt
NA TRBJ2-7 TRBV23-1 NA CASSQPWQGFRYEQYF TGCGCCAGCAGCCAACCATGGCAGGGGTTCCGGTACGAGCAGTACTTC
few TRBJ1-1 TRBV30 NA CAWMRVRVNTEAFF TGTGCCTGGATGCGGGTCAGGGTGAACACTGAAGCTTTCTTT
few TRBJ1-5 TRBV6-1 NA CASSEAPGGNQPQHF TGTGCCAGCAGTGAAGCGCCTGGCGGGAATCAGCCCCAGCATTTT
NA TRBJ2-3 TRBV11-2 NA CASSLVGASTDTQYF TGTGCCAGCAGCTTAGTCGGGGCTAGCACAGATACGCAGTATTTT
once TRBJ1-2 TRBV7-2 TRBD1 CASSFYPGQGYGYTF TGTGCCAGCAGCTTTTACCCGGGACAGGGCTATGGCTACACCTTC
NA TRBJ2-1 TRBV19 TRBD1 CASSIWSGGRNEQFF TGTGCCAGTAGTATTTGGTCAGGGGGTAGGAATGAGCAGTTCTTC
NA TRBJ1-6 TRBV5-8 TRBD1 CASRQGIYNSPLHF TGTGCCAGCAGACAGGGGATCTATAATTCACCCCTCCACTTT
once TRBJ1-2 TRBV4-1 NA CASSQDRGNYGYTF TGCGCCAGCAGCCAAGATAGGGGAAACTATGGCTACACCTTC
NA TRBJ1-1 TRBV10-3 NA CATCLGADTEAFF TGTGCCACCTGTTTGGGGGCGGACACTGAAGCTTTCTTT
NA TRBJ1-5 TRBV5-5 TRBD1 CASSLGTGTGQPQHF TGTGCCAGCAGCTTGGGGACAGGGACTGGACAGCCCCAGCATTTT
NA TRBJ2-3 TRBV19 NA CASSMTSVGGDTQYF TGTGCCAGTAGTATGACGTCAGTCGGTGGAGATACGCAGTATTTT
NA TRBJ1-1 TRBV4-3 NA CASSQDTGDTEAFF TGCGCCAGCAGCCAAGATACGGGAGACACTGAAGCTTTCTTT
NA TRBJ2-7 TRBV5-6 NA CASSLAAGKQYF TGTGCCAGCAGCTTGGCGGCAGGGAAGCAGTACTTC
NA TRBJ2-6 TRBV27 NA CASTHSGANVLTF TGTGCCAGCACCCACTCTGGGGCCAACGTCCTGACTTTC
NA TRBJ2-3 TRBV28 TRBD2 CASSYPGTSDLDTQYF TGTGCCAGCAGCTACCCCGGGACTAGCGATTTGGATACGCAGTATTTT
NA TRBJ2-5 TRBV4-1 NA CASSRWPGTEQETQYF TGCGCCAGCAGCCGCTGGCCCGGGACGGAGCAAGAGACCCAGTACTTC
NA TRBJ2-7 TRBV6-5 NA CASSEGTLRQYF TGTGCCAGCAGTGAGGGGACGCTAAGGCAGTACTTC
NA TRBJ2-3 TRBV29-1 TRBD2 CSVEASGTQDTQYF TGCAGCGTTGAGGCTAGCGGGACGCAAGATACGCAGTATTTT
few TRBJ2-7 TRBV4-3 NA CASSQEPGFSYEQYF TGCGCCAGCAGCCAAGAGCCGGGGTTCTCCTACGAGCAGTACTTC
NA TRBJ2-7 TRBV2 NA CASFRAGYEQYF TGTGCCAGCTTCCGAGCCGGCTACGAGCAGTACTTC
once TRBJ2-1 TRBV30 NA CAWSGDWVRGNEQFF TGTGCCTGGAGCGGGGACTGGGTCCGGGGCAATGAGCAGTTCTTC
NA TRBJ2-3 TRBV20-1 NA CSAAPFGTQYF TGCAGTGCTGCCCCTTTTGGTACGCAGTATTTT
once TRBJ2-1 TRBV5-4 TRBD2 CASSRGGLAAYNEQFF TGTGCCAGCAGCCGGGGGGGGCTAGCAGCCTACAATGAGCAGTTCTTC
NA TRBJ2-7 TRBV7-2 NA CASSLAGDVSEQYF TGTGCCAGCAGCTTAGCCGGGGACGTCTCCGAGCAGTACTTC